This T cell receptor (beta chain) came from a study of T cell responses to AZD1222 COVID-19 vaccine. Turning to the study itself: Second doses at about 4 or about 12 weeks were pooled.

TCRdb's table, derived via immunoSEQ multiplex PCR, lists solely in-frame clones and lacks some. The repertoire holds around 150,000 clones, with 92% as singletons. Study results and caveats: Spike was spanned by vaccine-associated CD4 TCRs, which were dominant at 160-218 and 743-854.

The junction had 13 bases not matched to a gene; V was cut back by 10 bases and J by 6 bases. The germline gives CDR1 MNHEY, CDR2 SMNVEV (reference sequence). CDR3 length: 14 residues. As for this clone: What it binds is unknown.

The sequenced sample was peripheral blood, obtained on day 0 of AZD1222 vaccination. This clonotype was obtained from an adult in good health. This chain links TRBV27 with TRBJ1-2; the match to TRBD1 covers 8 bases. The CDR3 here is CATFSEQGGNGYTF. In DNA, the CDR3 is TGTGCCACCTTTTCAGAACAGGGGGGGAATGGCTACACCTTC.